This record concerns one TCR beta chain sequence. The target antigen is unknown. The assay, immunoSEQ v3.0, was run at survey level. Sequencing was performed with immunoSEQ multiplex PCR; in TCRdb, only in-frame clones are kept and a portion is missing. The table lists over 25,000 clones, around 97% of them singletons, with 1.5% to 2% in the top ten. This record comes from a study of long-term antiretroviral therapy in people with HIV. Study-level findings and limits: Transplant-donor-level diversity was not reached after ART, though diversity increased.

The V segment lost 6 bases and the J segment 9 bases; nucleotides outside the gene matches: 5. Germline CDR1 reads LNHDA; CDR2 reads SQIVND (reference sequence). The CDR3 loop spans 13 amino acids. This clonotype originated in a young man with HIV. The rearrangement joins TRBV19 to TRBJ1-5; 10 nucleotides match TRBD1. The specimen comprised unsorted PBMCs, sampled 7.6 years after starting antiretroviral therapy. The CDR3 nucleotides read TGTGCCAGTAGGGGGACAGGGGTTATGCCCCAGCATTTT. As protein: CASRGTGVMPQHF.